This T cell receptor (beta chain) was retrieved from a study of cytomegalovirus exposure and HLA in healthy donors. Study results and caveats: The study dropped some indistinguishable V segments, TRBV6-2 and TRBV6-3 among them.

The PCR contained 60 Vbeta and 13 Jbeta primers. Sequenced by immunoSEQ multiplex PCR; TCRdb stores in-frame clones only, minus some. Here the sample spans some 69,000 clones, approximately 70% being singletons. Note on this clone: Its antigen is unknown.

The V gene lost 8 bases and the J gene lost 1 base, with 18 bases spanning the gap. The CDR3 covers 16 residues. CDR1 SEHNR and CDR2 FQNEAQ come from the germline V gene (reference sequence). This clonotype originated in a male donor in good health and CMV-seropositive. The sample consisted of PBMCs. The chain uses TRBV7-9 and TRBJ2-1; tentatively, D is TRBD2 (6 bases). In DNA, the CDR3 is TGTGCCAGCCGTTCGGCGGCGGGGCCTTCCTACAATGAGCAGTTCTTC. This encodes CASRSAAGPSYNEQFF.